This T cell receptor beta chain was documented in a study of T cells in Graves' hyperthyroidism and ophthalmopathy. Amplification of TCR beta CDR3 regions was performed using RNA transcripts as template. Researchers ran a first-round RT-PCR on the TCR CDR3 using the HTBI primer set. TCRdb independently ran MiXCR on the multiplex PCR reads; one entry per CDR3 protein. The sample shows some 350,000 distinct CDR3 sequences, roughly 13% of them seen only once. The V and J ends lost 11 bases and 8 bases, in that order; junction bases with no gene match: 5. CDR1 SNHLY and CDR2 FYNNEI come from the germline V gene. The CDR3 length is 10 residues. Fresh peripheral blood, under 11 ml, yielded the PBMCs. This clonotype was counted many times. No antigen is known for it. Findings and limits, study-wide: Expanded thyroid clonotypes (above 0.001) were mostly also found in blood.

The receptor was derived from a woman aged 40 to 55 with Graves' ophthalmopathy. Sequences were obtained from blood. The chain employs TRBV2 and TRBJ1-2, with 7 bases matching TRBD1. The CDR3 protein is CARDRAGYTF. In nucleotides, the CDR3 is TGTGCCCGTGACAGGGCGGGCTACACCTTC.